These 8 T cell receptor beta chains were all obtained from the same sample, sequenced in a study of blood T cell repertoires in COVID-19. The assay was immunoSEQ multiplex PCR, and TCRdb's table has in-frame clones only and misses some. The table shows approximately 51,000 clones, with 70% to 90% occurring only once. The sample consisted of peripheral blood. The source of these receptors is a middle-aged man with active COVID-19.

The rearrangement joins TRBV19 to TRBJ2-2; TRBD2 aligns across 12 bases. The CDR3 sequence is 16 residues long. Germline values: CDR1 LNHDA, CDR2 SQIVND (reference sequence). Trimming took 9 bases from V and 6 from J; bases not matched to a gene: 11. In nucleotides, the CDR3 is TGTGCCAGCACGTATAGACTAGCGGGAGATCCCGGGGAGCTGTTTTTT. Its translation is CASTYRLAGDPGELFF.

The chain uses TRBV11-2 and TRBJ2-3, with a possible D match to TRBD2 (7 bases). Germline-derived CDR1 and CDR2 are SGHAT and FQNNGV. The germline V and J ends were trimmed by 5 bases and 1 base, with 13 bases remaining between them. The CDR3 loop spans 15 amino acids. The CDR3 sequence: CASSGGARGTDTQYF. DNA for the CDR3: TGTGCCAGCAGCGGGGGGGCCAGAGGCACAGATACGCAGTATTTT.

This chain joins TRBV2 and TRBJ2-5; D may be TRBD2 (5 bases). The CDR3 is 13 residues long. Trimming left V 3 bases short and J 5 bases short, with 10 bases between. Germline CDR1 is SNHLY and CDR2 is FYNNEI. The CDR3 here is CASSEYSGETQYF. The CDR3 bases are TGTGCCAGCAGTGAGTACAGCGGTGAGACCCAGTACTTC.

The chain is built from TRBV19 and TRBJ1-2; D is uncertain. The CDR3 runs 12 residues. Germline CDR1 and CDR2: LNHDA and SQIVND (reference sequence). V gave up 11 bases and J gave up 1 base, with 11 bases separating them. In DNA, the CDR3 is TGTGCCGGAGGCAGCCTTAACTATGGCTACACCTTC. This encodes CAGGSLNYGYTF. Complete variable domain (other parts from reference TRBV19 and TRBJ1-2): DGGITQSPKYLFRKEGQNVTLSCEQNLNHDAMYWYRQDPGQGLRLIYYSQIVNDFQKGDIAEGYSVSREKKESFPLTVTSAQKNPTAFYLCAGGSLNYGYTFGSGTRLTVV.

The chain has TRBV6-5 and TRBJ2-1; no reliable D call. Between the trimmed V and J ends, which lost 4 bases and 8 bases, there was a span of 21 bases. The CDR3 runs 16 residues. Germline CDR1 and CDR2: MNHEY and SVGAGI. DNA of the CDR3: TGTGCCAGCAGTTCGGGTCAAGCCCCATATCCGGATGAGCAGTTCTTC. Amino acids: CASSSGQAPYPDEQFF.

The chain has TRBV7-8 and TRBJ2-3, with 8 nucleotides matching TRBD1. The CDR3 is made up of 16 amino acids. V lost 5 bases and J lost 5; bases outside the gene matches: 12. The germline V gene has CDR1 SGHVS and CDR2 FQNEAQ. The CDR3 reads CASSPRVGGTGDTQYF. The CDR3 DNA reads TGTGCCAGCAGCCCCCGTGTAGGGGGGACAGGAGATACGCAGTATTTT.

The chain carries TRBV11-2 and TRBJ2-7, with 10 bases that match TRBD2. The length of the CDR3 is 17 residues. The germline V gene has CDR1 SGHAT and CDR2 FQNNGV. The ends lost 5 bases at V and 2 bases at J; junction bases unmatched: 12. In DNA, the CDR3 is TGTGCCAGCAGCCCCGGACTAGCGGTATGGAGTGCCTACGAGCAGTACTTC. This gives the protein CASSPGLAVWSAYEQYF.

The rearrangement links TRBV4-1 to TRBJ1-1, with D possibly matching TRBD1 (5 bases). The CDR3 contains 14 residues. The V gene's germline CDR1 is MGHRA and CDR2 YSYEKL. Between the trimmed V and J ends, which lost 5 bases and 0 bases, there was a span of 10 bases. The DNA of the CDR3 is TGCGCCAGCAGCTATAGGACACTGAACACTGAAGCTTTCTTT. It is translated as CASSYRTLNTEAFF.